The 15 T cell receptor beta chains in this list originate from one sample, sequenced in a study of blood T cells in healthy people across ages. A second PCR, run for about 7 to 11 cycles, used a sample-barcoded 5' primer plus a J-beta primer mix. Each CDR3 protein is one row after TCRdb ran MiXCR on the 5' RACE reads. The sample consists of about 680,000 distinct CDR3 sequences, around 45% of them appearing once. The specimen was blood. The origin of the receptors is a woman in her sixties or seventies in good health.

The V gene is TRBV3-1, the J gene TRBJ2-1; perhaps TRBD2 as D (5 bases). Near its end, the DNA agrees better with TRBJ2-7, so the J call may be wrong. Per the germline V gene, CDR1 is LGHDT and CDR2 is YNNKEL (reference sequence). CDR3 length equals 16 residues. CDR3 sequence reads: CASSQDRGYSYNEQYF. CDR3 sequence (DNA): TGTGCCAGCAGCCAAGATAGAGGGTATTCCTACAATGAGCAGTACTTC.

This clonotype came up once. CDR3 sequence: CASSYSIEAFF. DNA for the CDR3: TGTGCCAGCAGTTACTCGATAGAAGCTTTCTTT. The gene calls are TRBV6-2 or TRBV6-3 and TRBJ1-1; D is undetermined. Germline loops: CDR1 MNHEY, CDR2 SVGEGT. Trimming took off 0 bases at V and 8 bases at J, with 4 bases between the two ends. The CDR3 covers 11 residues.

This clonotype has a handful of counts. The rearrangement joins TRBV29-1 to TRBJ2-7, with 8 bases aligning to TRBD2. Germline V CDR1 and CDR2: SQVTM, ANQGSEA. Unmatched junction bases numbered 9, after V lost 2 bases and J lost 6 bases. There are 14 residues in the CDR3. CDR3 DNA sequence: TGCAGCGTTGAAAGGGGAGCGGGGGTAGGCGAGCAGTACTTC. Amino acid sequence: CSVERGAGVGEQYF.

The CDR3 loop reads CASGNVVYEQYF. In DNA form, the CDR3 reads TGTGCCAGCGGCAACGTAGTCTACGAGCAGTACTTC. The rearrangement joins TRBV28 to TRBJ2-7; D uncertain. Trimming shortened V by 8 bases and J by 3 bases, and 11 bases separated the two germline ends. Germline V lookup: CDR1 MDHEN, CDR2 SYDVKM. The CDR3 runs 12 residues.

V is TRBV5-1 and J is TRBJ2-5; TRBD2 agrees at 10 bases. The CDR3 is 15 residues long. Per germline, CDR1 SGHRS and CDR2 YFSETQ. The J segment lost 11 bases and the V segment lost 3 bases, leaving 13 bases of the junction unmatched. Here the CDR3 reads CASSSAGGPTGEQYF. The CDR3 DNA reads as TGCGCCAGCAGCTCAGCGGGAGGGCCAACGGGTGAGCAGTACTTC.

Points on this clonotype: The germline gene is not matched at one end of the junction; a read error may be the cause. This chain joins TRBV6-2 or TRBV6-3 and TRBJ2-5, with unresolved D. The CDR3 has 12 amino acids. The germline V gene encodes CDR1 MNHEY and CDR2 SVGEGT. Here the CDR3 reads CASSYSTREQYF. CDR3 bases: TGCGCCAGCAGTTACTCGACGCGAGAGCAGTACTTC.

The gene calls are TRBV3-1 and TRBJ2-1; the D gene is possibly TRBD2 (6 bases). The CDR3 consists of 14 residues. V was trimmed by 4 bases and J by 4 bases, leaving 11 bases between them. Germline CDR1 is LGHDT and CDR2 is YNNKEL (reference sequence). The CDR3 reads CASSPHSGYNEQFF. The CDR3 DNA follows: TGTGCCAGCAGCCCCCATAGCGGATACAATGAGCAGTTCTTC.

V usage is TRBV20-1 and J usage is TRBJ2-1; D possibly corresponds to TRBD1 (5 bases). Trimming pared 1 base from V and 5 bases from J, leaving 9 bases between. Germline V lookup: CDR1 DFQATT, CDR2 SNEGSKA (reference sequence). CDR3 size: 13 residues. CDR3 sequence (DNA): TGCAGTGCTAGAGGTCTAGGGGACAATGAGCAGTTCTTC. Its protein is CSARGLGDNEQFF.

Here the CDR3 reads CAWSGQYQETQYF. In nucleotides, the CDR3 is TGTGCCTGGAGTGGACAGTACCAAGAGACCCAGTACTTC. The rearrangement uses TRBV30 and TRBJ2-5, with D possibly matching TRBD1 (5 bases). Germline V gives CDR1 GTSNPN, CDR2 SVGIG (reference sequence). The CDR3 has 13 amino acids. V was clipped by 1 base and J by 0 bases, with 6 bases between them. Complete variable domain (other parts from reference TRBV30 and TRBJ2-5): SQTIHQWPATLVQPVGSPLSLECTVEGTSNPNLYWYRQAAGRGLQLLFYSVGIGQISSEVPQNLSASRPQDRQFILSSKKLLLSDSGFYLCAWSGQYQETQYFGPGTRLLVL.

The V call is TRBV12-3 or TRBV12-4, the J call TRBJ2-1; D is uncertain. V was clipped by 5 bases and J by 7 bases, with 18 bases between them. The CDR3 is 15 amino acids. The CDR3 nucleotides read TGTGCCAGCAGTCCACCCCCGCTTAGCCAGAATGAGCAGTTCTTC. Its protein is CASSPPPLSQNEQFF.

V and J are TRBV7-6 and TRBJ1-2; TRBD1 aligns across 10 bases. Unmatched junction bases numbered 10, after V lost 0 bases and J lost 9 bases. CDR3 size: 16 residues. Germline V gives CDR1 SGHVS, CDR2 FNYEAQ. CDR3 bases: TGTGCCAGCAGCTTAGCCTCGGCCGGGACAGGGGCCCGCTACACCTTC. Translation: CASSLASAGTGARYTF.

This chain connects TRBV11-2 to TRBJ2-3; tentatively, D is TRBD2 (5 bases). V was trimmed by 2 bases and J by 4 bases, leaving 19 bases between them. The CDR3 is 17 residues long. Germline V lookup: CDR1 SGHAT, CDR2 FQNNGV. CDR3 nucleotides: TGTGCCAGCAGCTTATCCCTAAGAGGGAGTGGCGCAGATACGCAGTATTTT. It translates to CASSLSLRGSGADTQYF.

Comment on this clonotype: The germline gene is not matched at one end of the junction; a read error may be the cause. The DNA of the CDR3 is TGTGTCAGCAGCCCCGGGACTTCCTACGAGCAGTACTTC. It translates to CVSSPGTSYEQYF. The V and J genes are TRBV7-9 and TRBJ2-7; D may be TRBD2 (6 bases). The CDR3 totals 13 residues. Germline loops: CDR1 SEHNR, CDR2 FQNEAQ (reference sequence). Supplemented by reference TRBV7-9 and TRBJ2-7, the full variable domain reads DTGVSQNPRHKITKRGQNVTFRCDPISEHNRLYWYRQTLGQGPEFLTYFQNEAQLEKSRLLSDRFSAERPKGSFSTLEIQRTEQGDSAMYLCVSSPGTSYEQYFGPGTRLTVT.

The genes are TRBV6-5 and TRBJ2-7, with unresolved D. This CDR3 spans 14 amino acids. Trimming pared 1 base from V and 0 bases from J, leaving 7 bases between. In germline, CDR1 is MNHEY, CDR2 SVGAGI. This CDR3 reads CASSYWPSSYEQYF. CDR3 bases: TGTGCCAGCAGTTACTGGCCGAGCTCCTACGAGCAGTACTTC.

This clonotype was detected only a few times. The CDR3 DNA reads as TGCAGTGCTAGAGATGGGGGGGCTAGCACAGATACGCAGTATTTT. Translating gives CSARDGGASTDTQYF. The chain employs TRBV20-1 and TRBJ2-3, with a possible D match to TRBD2 (7 bases). Germline CDR1 and CDR2: DFQATT and SNEGSKA (reference sequence). This CDR3 contains 15 residues. V lost 0 bases, J lost 0 bases, and 10 bases lay in between.